The 3 T cell receptor beta chains in this list originate from one sample, sequenced in a study of beta chain features in type 1 diabetes. Findings and limits, study-wide: People with Type 1 diabetes carried modestly yet significantly shorter TCRB CDR3s in all four CD4+ subsets.

These receptors are not linked to any known antigen. The sequenced template was cDNA made from the entire isolated RNA. The data were produced by immunoSEQ multiplex PCR, yet TCRdb's version contains in-frame clones alone and is incomplete. Of 160,000 or so clones listed, 8.5% to 10% are singletons. Sequenced: central memory CD4+ T cells from blood. Receptors were obtained from a woman aged 25-40 years with type 1 diabetes.

This clone was recorded a few times. The chain links TRBV29-1 to TRBJ2-7, with 13 bases identical to TRBD2. Losses at the gene ends were 6 bases for V and 4 bases for J; bases not matched to a gene: 3. The CDR3 extends over 13 amino acids. Germline V gene sequence: CDR1 SQVTM, CDR2 ANQGSEA. CDR3 DNA: TGCAGCGTAAGGACTAGCGGGAGTTACGAGCAGTACTTC. Encoded protein: CSVRTSGSYEQYF.

In its sample, this clone was seen a few times. The chain recombines TRBV14 with TRBJ2-3; TRBD2 agrees at 8 bases. CDR3 length equals 15 residues. Germline CDR1 SGHDN, CDR2 FVKESK. Losses at the gene ends were 5 bases for V and 3 bases for J; bases not matched to a gene: 7. DNA for the CDR3: TGTGCCAGCAGCAGGAGCGGGAGTTGGACAGATACGCAGTATTTT. It specifies CASSRSGSWTDTQYF.

This clone was counted a few times. V and J are TRBV9 and TRBJ2-5, with 8 bases fitting TRBD2. The CDR3 length is 17 residues. The ends lost 0 bases at V and 2 bases at J; junction bases unmatched: 9. In germline, CDR1 is SGDLS, CDR2 YYNGEE. The CDR3 is CASSVASFAGGQETQYF. The CDR3 bases are TGTGCCAGCAGCGTAGCCAGTTTTGCGGGAGGACAAGAGACCCAGTACTTC.